This T cell receptor (beta chain) comes out of a study of cytomegalovirus exposure and HLA in healthy donors. PCR primers comprised 60 Vbeta and 13 Jbeta primers. Clones were read by immunoSEQ multiplex PCR, and TCRdb kept only the in-frame ones, dropping some. The sample includes around 120,000 clones, 74% seen only once; the top ten take less than 3.5%. This clone was detected only a few times. This CDR3 region has 14 residues. Trimming removed 3 bases from V and 2 bases from J; junction bases left unmatched: 0. Germline assignment: CDR1 ENHRY and CDR2 SYGVKD. This clonotype originated in a man in his forties or fifties in good health and CMV-seropositive. Input material: PBMCs. The gene calls are TRBV10-3 and TRBJ1-3; 8 nucleotides align to TRBD1. CDR3 bases: TGTGCCATCAGTGAACAGGGGGCTGGAAACACCATATATTTT. Its translation is CAISEQGAGNTIYF.